This T cell receptor (beta chain) is from a study of identical twins. The study's findings and limits: Abundant cord blood beta clonotypes carried fewer insertions; memory repertoires showed none. Part of the zero-insertion signal could reflect confounding by invariant MAIT and iNKT cells.

Concerning this clonotype itself: What it binds is unknown.

The V end lost 4 bases, the J end lost 0 bases, and 20 bases lay between the germline ends. Germline assignment: CDR1 DFQATT and CDR2 SNEGSKA (reference sequence). This CDR3 region has 17 residues. A universal primer site was added by template switching, and unique molecular identifiers were carried by the cDNA. TCRdb analysed the 5' RACE reads with MiXCR anew, one entry per CDR3 protein. This sample carries approximately 350,000 distinct CDR3 sequences, 9% to 15% of them seen once, and the ten largest clones take 6% to 9%. The sample also formed part of further work on yellow fever vaccine responses in identical twins.

The specimen was CD8+ T cells sorted from blood. The receptor's source is a woman in her late teens or twenties in good health. The chain has TRBV20-1 and TRBJ2-3; tentatively, D is TRBD2 (6 bases). The CDR3 DNA reads TGCAGTGCTAACCCCCTGCTAGCGATCCTTAGCACAGATACGCAGTATTTT. It yields the protein CSANPLLAILSTDTQYF.